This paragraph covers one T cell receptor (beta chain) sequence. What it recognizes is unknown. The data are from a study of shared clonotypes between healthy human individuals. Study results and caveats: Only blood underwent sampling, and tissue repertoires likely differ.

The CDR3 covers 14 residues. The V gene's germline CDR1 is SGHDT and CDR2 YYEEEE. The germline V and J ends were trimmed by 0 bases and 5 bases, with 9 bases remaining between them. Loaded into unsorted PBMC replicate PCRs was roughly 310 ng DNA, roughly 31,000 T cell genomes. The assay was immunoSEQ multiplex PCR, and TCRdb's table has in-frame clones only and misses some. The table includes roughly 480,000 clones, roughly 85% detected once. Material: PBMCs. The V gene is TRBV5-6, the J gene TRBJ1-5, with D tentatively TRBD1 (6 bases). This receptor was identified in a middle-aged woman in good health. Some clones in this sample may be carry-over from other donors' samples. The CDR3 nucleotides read TGTGCCAGCAGCTTGGTAGGGGGGGATCAGCCCCAGCATTTT. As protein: CASSLVGGDQPQHF.